These T cell receptor beta chains were read from a single sample in a study of post-analysis software for immune sequencing data. Using its own MiXCR run on the PCR reads, TCRdb lists one record per CDR3 protein. The sample holds roughly 800,000 distinct CDR3 sequences; 40% to 55% are singletons and the top ten take 4% to 5%. What was sequenced was blood. The source of these receptors is a girl between 5 and 17 years old with multiple sclerosis. Both conserved end residues are part of each CDR3. The D gene is left open where the match is weak. For some rows the clone size is stated as once, few or many, or as a class when expanded; others skip it.

size: .; J: TRBJ2-3; V: TRBV4-1; D: .; CDR3: CASSQGFPSTDTQYF; DNA: TGCGCCAGCAGCCAAGGTTTTCCTAGCACAGATACGCAGTATTTT
size: few; J: TRBJ2-5; V: TRBV20-1; D: .; CDR3: CSARWVLASQETQYF; DNA: TGCAGTGCTAGATGGGTGCTCGCCTCTCAAGAGACCCAGTACTTC
size: .; J: TRBJ2-7; V: TRBV5-6; D: .; CDR3: CASSLPERTDEQYF; DNA: TGTGCCAGCAGCTTGCCTGAGAGGACCGACGAGCAGTACTTC
size: .; J: TRBJ2-7; V: TRBV7-2; D: .; CDR3: CASSPLAAYEQYF; DNA: TGTGCCAGCAGCCCACTTGCAGCTTACGAGCAGTACTTC
size: .; J: TRBJ2-5; V: TRBV20-1; D: TRBD2; CDR3: CSARDRTGGANEQYF; DNA: TGCAGTGCTAGAGATCGGACCGGGGGGGCTAATGAGCAGTACTTC
size: few; J: TRBJ2-1; V: TRBV20-1; D: .; CDR3: CSVPLHVASYNEQFF; DNA: TGCAGTGTTCCTCTCCACGTAGCCTCCTACAATGAGCAGTTCTTC
size: .; J: TRBJ2-3; V: TRBV27; D: TRBD2; CDR3: CASSLLAGGADTQYF; DNA: TGTGCCAGCAGTTTACTAGCGGGAGGGGCAGATACGCAGTATTTT
size: .; J: TRBJ2-1; V: TRBV6-2/TRBV6-3; D: TRBD2; CDR3: CASSAGLEGNEQFF; DNA: TGTGCCAGCAGCGCCGGACTAGAGGGGAATGAGCAGTTCTTC
size: .; J: TRBJ2-1; V: TRBV10-3; D: .; CDR3: CAISDGRAGAGNEQFF; DNA: TGCGCCATCAGTGACGGTAGGGCGGGGGCCGGCAATGAGCAGTTCTTC
size: many; J: TRBJ2-5; V: TRBV7-2; D: .; CDR3: CASSLVGTETQYF; DNA: TGTGCCAGCAGCTTAGTAGGGACGGAGACCCAGTACTTC
size: .; J: TRBJ2-7; V: TRBV4-1; D: .; CDR3: CARGDISYEQYF; DNA: TGCGCCAGGGGGGACATTTCCTACGAGCAGTACTTC
size: .; J: TRBJ2-1; V: TRBV20-1; D: TRBD1; CDR3: CSAREGGTYNEQFF; DNA: TGCAGTGCTAGAGAAGGGGGCACGTACAATGAGCAGTTCTTC
size: .; J: TRBJ2-3; V: TRBV7-3; D: .; CDR3: CASSPFGGATDTQYF; DNA: TGTGCCAGCAGCCCCTTTGGGGGGGCCACAGATACGCAGTATTTT
size: .; J: TRBJ2-3; V: TRBV18; D: .; CDR3: CASSPPRRFKDTQYF; DNA: TGTGCCAGCTCACCACCTCGGCGGTTCAAAGATACGCAGTATTTT
size: .; J: TRBJ2-1; V: TRBV20-1; D: TRBD2; CDR3: CSARPLSGIHNEQFF; DNA: TGCAGTGCGCGGCCCCTCAGCGGGATACACAATGAGCAGTTCTTC
size: .; J: TRBJ2-1; V: TRBV27; D: .; CDR3: CASSPPGTLNEQFF; DNA: TGTGCCAGCAGTCCGCCCGGGACACTCAATGAGCAGTTCTTC
size: few; J: TRBJ2-3; V: TRBV12-3/TRBV12-4; D: TRBD1; CDR3: CASSRLRGLLPGSTDTQYF; DNA: TGTGCCAGCAGCCGCCTTAGGGGGCTCCTACCGGGGAGCACAGATACGCAGTATTTT
size: .; J: TRBJ2-7; V: TRBV29-1; D: TRBD2; CDR3: CSVGSSGSYEQYF; DNA: TGCAGCGTTGGGTCTAGCGGGAGTTACGAGCAGTACTTC
size: .; J: TRBJ2-4; V: TRBV15; D: .; CDR3: CATSILANIRYF; DNA: TGTGCCACCAGCATACTAGCAAACATTCGGTACTTC
size: .; J: TRBJ2-7; V: TRBV30; D: .; CDR3: CATDVGASYEQYF; DNA: TGTGCCACCGACGTCGGGGCCTCCTACGAGCAGTACTTC
size: few; J: TRBJ2-3; V: TRBV29-1; D: .; CDR3: CSADPTSHTDTQYF; DNA: TGCAGCGCCGACCCGACTAGTCACACAGATACGCAGTATTTT
size: .; J: TRBJ2-5; V: TRBV6-1; D: TRBD2; CDR3: CASGGRAGLETQYF; DNA: TGTGCCAGCGGAGGGAGGGCGGGCTTAGAGACCCAGTACTTC
size: .; J: TRBJ1-6; V: TRBV27; D: .; CDR3: CASSLGGSSPPHF; DNA: TGTGCCAGCAGCCTAGGGGGTAGTTCACCCCCCCACTTT
size: .; J: TRBJ2-1; V: TRBV27; D: TRBD1; CDR3: CASSLSGTGANEQFF; DNA: TGTGCCAGCAGTTTATCAGGGACAGGCGCGAATGAGCAGTTCTTC
size: .; J: TRBJ2-7; V: TRBV12-3/TRBV12-4; D: .; CDR3: CASSRGRLGPTSYEQYF; DNA: TGTGCCAGCAGTCGGGGGAGGTTAGGGCCTACCTCCTACGAGCAGTACTTC
size: .; J: TRBJ2-3; V: TRBV20-1; D: .; CDR3: CSARDTLTDTQYF; DNA: TGCAGTGCTAGAGATACCCTCACAGATACGCAGTATTTT
size: few; J: TRBJ2-3; V: TRBV9; D: .; CDR3: CASSEGADTQYF; DNA: TGTGCCAGCAGCGAGGGAGCGGATACGCAGTATTTT
size: few; J: TRBJ2-5; V: TRBV10-3; D: TRBD2; CDR3: CAISEDLLAEETQYF; DNA: TGTGCCATCAGTGAGGACCTACTAGCGGAAGAGACCCAGTACTTC
size: few; J: TRBJ1-4; V: TRBV20-1; D: TRBD1; CDR3: CSARESRRDRATNEKLFF; DNA: TGCAGTGCTAGGGAAAGCCGCCGGGACAGAGCAACTAATGAAAAACTGTTTTTT
size: .; J: TRBJ1-2; V: TRBV20-1; D: TRBD1; CDR3: CSADTGTARYGYTF; DNA: TGCAGTGCTGACACCGGGACAGCCCGCTATGGCTACACCTTC
size: few; J: TRBJ2-1; V: TRBV7-2; D: TRBD2; CDR3: CASSLMGLAGVLDEQFF; DNA: TGTGCCAGCAGCTTAATGGGACTAGCGGGAGTTTTGGATGAGCAGTTCTTC
size: few; J: TRBJ1-2; V: TRBV9; D: .; CDR3: CASSNRPYGYTF; DNA: TGTGCCAGCAGCAACAGGCCCTATGGCTACACCTTC